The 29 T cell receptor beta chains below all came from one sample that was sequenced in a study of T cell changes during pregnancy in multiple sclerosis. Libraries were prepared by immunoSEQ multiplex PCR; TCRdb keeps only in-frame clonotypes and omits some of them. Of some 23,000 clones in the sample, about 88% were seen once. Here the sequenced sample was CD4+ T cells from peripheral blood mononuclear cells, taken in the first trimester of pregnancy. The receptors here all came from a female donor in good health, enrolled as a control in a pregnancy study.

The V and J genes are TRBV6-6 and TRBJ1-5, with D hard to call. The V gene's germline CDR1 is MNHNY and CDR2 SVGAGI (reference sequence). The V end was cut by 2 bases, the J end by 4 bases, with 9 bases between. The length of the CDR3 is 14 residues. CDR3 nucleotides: TGTGCCAGCAGTTACGTTCCTGAGAATCAGCCCCAGCATTTT. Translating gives CASSYVPENQPQHF.

The CDR3 bases are TGTGCCAGCAGTTTGGGGACTAGCGGTCCTTCCTACGAGCAGTACTTC. Its translation: CASSLGTSGPSYEQYF. This chain links TRBV28 with TRBJ2-7; 11 nucleotides line up with TRBD2. This CDR3 region has 16 residues. Germline-derived CDR1 and CDR2 are MDHEN and SYDVKM. J gave up 1 base and V 3 bases, and 5 bases lay outside the gene matches.

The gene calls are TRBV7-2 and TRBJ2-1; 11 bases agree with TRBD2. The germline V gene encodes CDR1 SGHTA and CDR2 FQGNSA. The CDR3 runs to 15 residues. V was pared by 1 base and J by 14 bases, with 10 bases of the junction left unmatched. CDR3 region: CASSLGGSGGAQEFF. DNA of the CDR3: TGTGCCAGCAGCTTAGGAGGTAGCGGGGGGGCCCAGGAGTTCTTC.

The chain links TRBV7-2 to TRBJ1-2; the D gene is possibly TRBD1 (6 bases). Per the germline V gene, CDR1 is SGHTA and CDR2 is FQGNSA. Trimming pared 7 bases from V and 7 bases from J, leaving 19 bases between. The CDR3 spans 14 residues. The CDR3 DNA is TGTGCCAGCACCCCTCAGGGGTTCGGAGGTGGCTACACCTTC. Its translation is CASTPQGFGGGYTF.

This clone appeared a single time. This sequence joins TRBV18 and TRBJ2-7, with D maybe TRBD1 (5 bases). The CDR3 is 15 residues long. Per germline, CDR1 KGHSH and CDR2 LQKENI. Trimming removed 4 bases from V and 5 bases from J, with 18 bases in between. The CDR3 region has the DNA TGTGCCAGCTCACTTGGGGCGCGAAGTGGTGACGAGCAGTACTTC. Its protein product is CASSLGARSGDEQYF.

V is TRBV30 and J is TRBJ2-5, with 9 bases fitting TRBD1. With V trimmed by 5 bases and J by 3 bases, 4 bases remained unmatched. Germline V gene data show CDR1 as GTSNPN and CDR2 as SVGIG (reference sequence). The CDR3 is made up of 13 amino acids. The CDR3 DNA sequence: TGTGCCTGGGGGACAGGGAGGGAAGAGACCCAGTACTTC. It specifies CAWGTGREETQYF.

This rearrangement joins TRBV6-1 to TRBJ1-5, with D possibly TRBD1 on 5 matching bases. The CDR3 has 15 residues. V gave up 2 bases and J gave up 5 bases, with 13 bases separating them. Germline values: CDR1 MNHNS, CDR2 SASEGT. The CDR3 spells CASSELGQFHQPQHF. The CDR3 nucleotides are TGTGCCAGCAGTGAATTGGGGCAGTTTCATCAGCCCCAGCATTTT.

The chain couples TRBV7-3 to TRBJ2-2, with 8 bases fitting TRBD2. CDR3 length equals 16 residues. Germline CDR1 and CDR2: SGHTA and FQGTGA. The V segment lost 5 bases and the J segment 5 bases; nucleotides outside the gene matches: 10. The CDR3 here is CASSPDGGGRTGELFF. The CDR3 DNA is TGTGCCAGCAGCCCGGACGGGGGGGGGCGTACCGGGGAGCTGTTTTTT.

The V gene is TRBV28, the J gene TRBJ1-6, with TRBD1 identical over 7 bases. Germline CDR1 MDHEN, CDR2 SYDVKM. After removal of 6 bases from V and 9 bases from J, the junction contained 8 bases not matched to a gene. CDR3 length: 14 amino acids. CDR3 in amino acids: CASRITGVVSPLHF. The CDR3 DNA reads TGTGCCAGCAGGATAACAGGGGTCGTTTCACCCCTCCACTTT.

The CDR3 nucleotides read TGTGCCAGCTCACTTGGGACAGGGGTCGGCTACACCTTC. Protein sequence: CASSLGTGVGYTF. The chain uses TRBV18 and TRBJ1-2; 10 bases map to TRBD1. The trim removed 4 bases at V and 8 bases at J, leaving 4 bases unmatched. CDR1 is KGHSH and CDR2 is LQKENI in the germline V gene. The CDR3 is 13 amino acids.

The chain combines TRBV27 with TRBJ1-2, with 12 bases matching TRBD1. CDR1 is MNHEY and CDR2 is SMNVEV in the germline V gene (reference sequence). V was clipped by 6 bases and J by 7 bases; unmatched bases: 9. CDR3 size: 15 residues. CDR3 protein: CASSFLGQGAAGYTF. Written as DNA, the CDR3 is TGTGCCAGCAGCTTTTTGGGACAGGGGGCGGCTGGCTACACCTTC.

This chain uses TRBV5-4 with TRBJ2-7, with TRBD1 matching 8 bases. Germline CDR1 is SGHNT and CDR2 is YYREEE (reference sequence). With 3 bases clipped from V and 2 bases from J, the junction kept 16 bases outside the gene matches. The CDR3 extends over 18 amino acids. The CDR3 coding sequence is TGTGCCAGCAGCTCAAGCCTAAGTACAGGGGGAATCGCCTACGAGCAGTACTTC. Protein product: CASSSSLSTGGIAYEQYF.

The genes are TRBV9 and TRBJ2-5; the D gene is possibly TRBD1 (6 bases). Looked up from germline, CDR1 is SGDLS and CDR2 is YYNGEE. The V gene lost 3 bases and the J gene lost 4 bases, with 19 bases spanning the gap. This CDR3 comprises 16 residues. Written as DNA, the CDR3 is TGTGCCAGCAGCGCCATCCCAGGGGCCTTTGCAGAGACCCAGTACTTC. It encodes CASSAIPGAFAETQYF.

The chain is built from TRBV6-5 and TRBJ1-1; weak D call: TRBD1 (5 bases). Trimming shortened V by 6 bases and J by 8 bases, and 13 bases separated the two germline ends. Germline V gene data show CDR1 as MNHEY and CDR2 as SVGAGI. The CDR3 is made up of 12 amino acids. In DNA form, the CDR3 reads TGTGCCAGCAGCCGGGGAGGGGCCGAAGCTTTCTTT. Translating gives CASSRGGAEAFF.

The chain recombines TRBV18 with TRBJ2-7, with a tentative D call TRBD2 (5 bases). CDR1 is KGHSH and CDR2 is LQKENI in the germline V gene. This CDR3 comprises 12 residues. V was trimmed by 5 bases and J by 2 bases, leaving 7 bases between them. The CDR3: CASSSLAYEQYF. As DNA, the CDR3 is TGTGCCAGCTCATCACTAGCCTACGAGCAGTACTTC.

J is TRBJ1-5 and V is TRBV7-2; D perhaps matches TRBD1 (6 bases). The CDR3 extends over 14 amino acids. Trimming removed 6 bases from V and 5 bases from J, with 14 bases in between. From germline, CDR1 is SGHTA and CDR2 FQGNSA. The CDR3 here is CASSLQGSYQPQHF. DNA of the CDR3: TGTGCCAGCAGTTTACAGGGTTCCTATCAGCCCCAGCATTTT.

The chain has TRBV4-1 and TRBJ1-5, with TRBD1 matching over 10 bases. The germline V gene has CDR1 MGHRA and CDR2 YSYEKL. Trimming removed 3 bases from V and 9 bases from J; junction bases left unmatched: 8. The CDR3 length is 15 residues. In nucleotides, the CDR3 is TGCGCCAGCAGCCAGACGGGGACAGGGGTCCCGCCCCAGCATTTT. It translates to CASSQTGTGVPPQHF.

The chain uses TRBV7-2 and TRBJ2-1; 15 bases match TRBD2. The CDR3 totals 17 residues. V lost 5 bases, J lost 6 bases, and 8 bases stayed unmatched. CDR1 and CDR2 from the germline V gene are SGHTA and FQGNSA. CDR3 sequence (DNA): TGTGCCAGCAGCACCTTCGGGACTAGCGGGGGGACCAATGAGCAGTTCTTC. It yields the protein CASSTFGTSGGTNEQFF. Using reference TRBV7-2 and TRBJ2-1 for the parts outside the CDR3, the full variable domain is GAGVSQSPSNKVTEKGKDVELRCDPISGHTALYWYRQSLGQGLEFLIYFQGNSAPDKSGLPSDRFSAERTGGSVSTLTIQRTQQEDSAVYLCASSTFGTSGGTNEQFFGPGTRLTVL.

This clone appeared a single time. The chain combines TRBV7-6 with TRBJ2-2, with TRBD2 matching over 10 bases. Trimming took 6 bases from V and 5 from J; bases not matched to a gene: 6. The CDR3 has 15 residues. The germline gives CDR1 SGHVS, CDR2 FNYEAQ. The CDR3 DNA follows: TGTGCCAGCAGTAGGAGCGGGGGGGCTACCGGGGAGCTGTTTTTT. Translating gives CASSRSGGATGELFF.

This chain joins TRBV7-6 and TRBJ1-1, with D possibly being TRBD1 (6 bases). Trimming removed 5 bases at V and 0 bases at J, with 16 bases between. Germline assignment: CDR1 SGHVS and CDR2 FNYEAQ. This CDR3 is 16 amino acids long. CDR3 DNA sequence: TGTGCCAGCAGCCCCACCGGGCAGGGGATGAACACTGAAGCTTTCTTT. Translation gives CASSPTGQGMNTEAFF.

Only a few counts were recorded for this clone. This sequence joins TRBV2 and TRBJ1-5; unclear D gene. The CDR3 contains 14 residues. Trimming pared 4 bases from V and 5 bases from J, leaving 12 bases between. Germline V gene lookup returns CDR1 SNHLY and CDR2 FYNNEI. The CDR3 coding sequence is TGTGCCAGCAGTGTCTCCGGTACGTATCAGCCCCAGCATTTT. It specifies CASSVSGTYQPQHF.

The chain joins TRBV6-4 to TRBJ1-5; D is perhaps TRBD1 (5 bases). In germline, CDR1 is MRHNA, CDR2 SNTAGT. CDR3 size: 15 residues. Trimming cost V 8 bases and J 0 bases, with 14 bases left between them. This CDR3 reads CASCWTLHSNQPQHF. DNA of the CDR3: TGTGCCAGCTGCTGGACACTCCATAGCAATCAGCCCCAGCATTTT.

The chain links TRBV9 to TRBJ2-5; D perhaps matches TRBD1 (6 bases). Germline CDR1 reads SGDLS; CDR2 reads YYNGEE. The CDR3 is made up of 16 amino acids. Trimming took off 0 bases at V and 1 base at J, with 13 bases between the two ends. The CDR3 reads CASSVVGQHPQETQYF. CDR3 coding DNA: TGTGCCAGCAGCGTAGTCGGACAGCACCCCCAAGAGACCCAGTACTTC.

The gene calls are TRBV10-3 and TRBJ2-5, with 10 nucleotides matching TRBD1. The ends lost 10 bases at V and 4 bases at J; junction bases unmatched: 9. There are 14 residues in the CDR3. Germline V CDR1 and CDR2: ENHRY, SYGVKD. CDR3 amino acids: CATRDRGVAETQYF. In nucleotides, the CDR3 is TGTGCCACAAGGGACAGGGGAGTGGCAGAGACCCAGTACTTC.

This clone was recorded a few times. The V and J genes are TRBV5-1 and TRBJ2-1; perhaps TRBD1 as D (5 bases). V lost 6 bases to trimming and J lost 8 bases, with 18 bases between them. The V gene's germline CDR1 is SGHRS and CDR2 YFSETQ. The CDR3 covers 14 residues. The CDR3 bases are TGCGCCAGCACAGCAACGGCAGGGTCCGATGAGCAGTTCTTC. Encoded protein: CASTATAGSDEQFF.

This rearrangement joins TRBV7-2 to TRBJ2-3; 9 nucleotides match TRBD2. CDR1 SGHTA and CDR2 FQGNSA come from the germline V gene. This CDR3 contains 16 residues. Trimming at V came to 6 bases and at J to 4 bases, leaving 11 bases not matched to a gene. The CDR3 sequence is CASRDPRGGTADTQYF. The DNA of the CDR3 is TGTGCCAGCAGGGATCCGCGGGGGGGCACGGCAGATACGCAGTATTTT.

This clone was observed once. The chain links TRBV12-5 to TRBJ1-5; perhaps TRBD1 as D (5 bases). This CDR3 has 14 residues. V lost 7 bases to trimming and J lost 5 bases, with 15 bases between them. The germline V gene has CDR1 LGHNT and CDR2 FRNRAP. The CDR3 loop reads CASAAGQGHQPQHF. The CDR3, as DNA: TGTGCTAGTGCCGCGGGGCAGGGCCATCAGCCCCAGCATTTT.

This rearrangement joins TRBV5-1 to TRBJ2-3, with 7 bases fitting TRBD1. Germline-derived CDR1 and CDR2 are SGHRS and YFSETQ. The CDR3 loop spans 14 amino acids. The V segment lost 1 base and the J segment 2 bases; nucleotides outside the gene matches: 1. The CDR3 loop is CASSLTGATDTQYF. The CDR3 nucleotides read TGCGCCAGCAGCTTGACAGGGGCCACAGATACGCAGTATTTT.

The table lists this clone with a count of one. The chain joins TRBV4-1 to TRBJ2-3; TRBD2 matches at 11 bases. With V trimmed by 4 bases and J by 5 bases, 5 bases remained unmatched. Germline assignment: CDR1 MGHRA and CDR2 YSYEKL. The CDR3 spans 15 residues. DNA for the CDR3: TGCGCCAGCAGCCCAACTAGCGGGGGCGTAGATACGCAGTATTTT. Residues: CASSPTSGGVDTQYF.